The present entry profiles one T cell receptor beta chain with its context. This clone was picked up a small number of times. Its antigen is not yet known. Base qualities are not provided; no much larger clone lies one nucleotide away. The data stem from a study of shared clonotypes between healthy human individuals (dated by TCRdb to about 2020). Looking at the study overall: Two women and a few men aged 18 to 49 years were included in the cohort. For each donor, three plates each were used for CD4 naive and CD4 memory, two plates were used for CD8 naive, and one plate was used for CD8 memory. To estimate repertoire size and how much clonotypes are shared between individuals, the study performed deep sequencing of blood TCR repertoires from a handful of healthy adults. To increase sequencing depth and limit assay-specific biases, TCR repertoire library preparation and sequencing were carried out by different laboratories using diverse techniques. Each donor's leukapheresis produced roughly between roughly 0.94 and 9.5 billion PBMCs.

Using the deep immunoSEQ assay, TCR CDR3 regions were amplified from genomic DNA by multiplex PCR. For each cell subset, the extracted genomic DNA was distributed evenly across all wells of several immunoSEQ 96-well plates, and each plate served as one replicate. For sorted subsets, approximately 200 ng of genomic DNA, equivalent to some 33,000 T cell genomes, went into each replicate PCR. The purified libraries were quantified using a Qubit 3.0 fluorometer, sized with a Bioanalyzer 2100, and then quantified again using the KAPA Library Quantification kit. A separate single-read 150-cycle Illumina NextSeq 550 flow cell was used to sequence each immunoSEQ 96-well plate. In the original analysis: The immunoSEQ output contained only junctional sequences without quality scores, so filtering could not match that applied to full-length reads. Sequences were annotated with PyIR, a Python wrapper for IgBLAST v1.9, and V/J genes and CDR3 were assigned using IMGT germline references. Reads with weak V/J assignments (E-value above 1e-6), missing CDR3, stop codons, out-of-frame junctions, or ambiguous translated residues were removed. V3J clonotypes were defined as sequences sharing an identical inferred V gene, J gene, and CDR3 amino acid sequence. The percentage overlap between two repertoires was calculated by dividing the number of shared unique clonotypes by the size of the smaller repertoire. Repertoire richness was assessed with RTK rarefaction, the Chao1 estimator, and Recon v2.1 estimates of unobserved clonotypes. Generation probabilities were computed with OLGA for all TCRbeta clonotypes obtained by the gDNA method from several donors. The clones in this table, taken by TCRdb from immuneACCESS, are in-frame only. Not every clone is retained; where verified, under half of the shortfall comes from an unresolved V gene, and the cause of the rest is unknown. That table furnishes V, J and clone size, whereas the DNA furnished D and trimming. For this sample the table gives about 2 million clones, of which about 95% were detected only once. More than 0.95% of the sample belongs to the ten largest clones.

Summary of the overall study and its limitations: Rarefaction of sorted-subset datasets indicated incomplete sequencing despite the large sequencing depth. Compared with non-shared clonotypes, the clonotypes found in all four sorted-subset donors had higher generation probabilities. Sampling was limited to blood, and TCR repertoires in tissue likely differ from TCR repertoires in blood. Pairwise subsampling indicated that sequencing depth was expected to affect the degree of clonotype sharing among donors. Sharing across a few donors was observed for approximately 5% of naive CD4, 3.5% of naive CD8, 2% to 2.5% of memory CD4, and roughly 0.43% of memory CD8 clonotypes. Because the study included only a small number of donors, the genetic and exposure-history diversity represented was limited. Estimated clonotype richness was generally larger for naive than for memory subsets.

For CDR1 and CDR2, the germline V gene lists ENHRY and SYGVKD. V is pared back by 2 bases and J by 5 bases, with 12 bases lying between the germline termini. From cysteine to phenylalanine, the CDR3 is 14 amino acids long. CDR3 DNA is the only sequence kept; it has 42 bases, read in frame from the first base. For the CD8 naive samples, CD45RO-negative cells were positively selected for CCR7, yielding a CD45RA+CCR7+ population from which TemRA cells were excluded. Donors were healthy HIV-negative adults with no recently reported acute infections or vaccinations. All donors were Caucasian adults living in Nashville, Tennessee, USA. Blood was obtained by leukapheresis, after which PBMCs were separated by Ficoll-Histopaque density gradient centrifugation and cryopreserved in liquid nitrogen vapor phase. Analytical flow cytometry was used to check the purity and quantity of each magnetically sorted T cell population. Genomic DNA was isolated from every sorted fraction and measured by UV absorbance on a Nanodrop 2000c.

The V and J segments used are TRBV10-3 and TRBJ1-2; matching of 6 bases hints at TRBD1 as the D gene. The sequenced material came from naive CD8+ T cells sorted from blood. According to the study, the label for this sample's cell subset or site signals: CD45RA+CCR7+. The source of this sequence is a man between 18 and 29 years old in good health. The CDR3 corresponds to CAISERQGLYGYTF. The DNA sequence is TGTGCCATCAGTGAGAGGCAGGGGCTATATGGCTACACCTTC.